Listed below are T cell receptor beta chains from one sample, sequenced in a study of early T cells in non-severe SARS-CoV-2 infection. TCRdb reprocessed the 5' RACE reads with MiXCR, giving one entry per CDR3 protein. The table lists 55,000 to 80,000 distinct CDR3 sequences, 7% to 9.5% of them singletons. The sequencing used whole blood, collected at baseline. Receptors originate from an adult who was a healthcare worker with PCR-confirmed SARS-CoV-2 infection or an uninfected control (not recorded which). CDR3s include the opening cysteine and the closing phenylalanine or tryptophan. A D gene is named only where the DNA matches it firmly. Clone size is shown for a subset of rows, as once, few, many or a class of expanded clone.

d_call j_call clone_size v_call cdr3_aa cdr3_nt
. TRBJ2-1 . TRBV20-1 CSARGSYNEQFF TGCAGTGCGAGGGGATCATACAATGAGCAGTTCTTC
. TRBJ2-1 many TRBV7-2 CASSIAIAVDEQFF TGTGCCAGCAGCATCGCAATAGCAGTCGATGAGCAGTTCTTC
. TRBJ1-1 . TRBV3-1 CASSRAGGDTEAFF TGTGCCAGCAGCCGCGCGGGGGGGGACACTGAAGCTTTCTTT
. TRBJ2-1 many TRBV6-2/TRBV6-3 CASNEIYNEQFF TGTGCCAGCAATGAAATCTACAATGAGCAGTTCTTC
. TRBJ2-1 . TRBV9 CASSVAGRVYNEQFF TGTGCCAGCAGCGTAGCAGGTCGGGTTTACAATGAGCAGTTCTTC
. TRBJ2-3 few TRBV29-1 CSVDNGISTDTQYF TGCAGCGTTGATAACGGGATTAGCACAGATACGCAGTATTTT
TRBD2 TRBJ2-1 few TRBV6-6 CASTIPGLAGHEQFF TGTGCCAGCACCATACCGGGACTAGCGGGCCATGAGCAGTTCTTC
TRBD1 TRBJ1-1 many TRBV2 CASSVRGTGDTEAFF TGTGCCAGCAGTGTTCGAGGGACAGGGGACACTGAAGCTTTCTTT
TRBD2 TRBJ2-1 few TRBV7-9 CASSLLLADYNEQFF TGTGCCAGCAGCTTACTACTAGCGGATTACAATGAGCAGTTCTTC
. TRBJ2-1 many TRBV5-6 CASSQMGEKVIYNEQFF TGTGCCAGCAGCCAGATGGGGGAAAAGGTAATCTACAATGAGCAGTTCTTC
. TRBJ2-2 . TRBV7-3 CASSFVLVDGELFF TGTGCCAGCAGCTTTGTGCTAGTAGACGGGGAGCTGTTTTTT
. TRBJ1-2 . TRBV29-1 CSVDNGFYGYTF TGCAGCGTTGATAACGGCTTCTATGGCTACACCTTC